This is a list of T cell receptor beta chains from one sample in a study of shared clonotypes between healthy human individuals. Only in-frame clones appear in the TCRdb table, and some are missing; sequencing was by immunoSEQ multiplex PCR. In the table there are about 1.1 million clones, approximately 80% of which are singletons. The sample comprised memory CD4+ T cells from PBMCs. The receptors were gathered from a man aged 18 to 29 in good health. Some clones in this sample may be carry-over from other donors' samples. Both conserved end residues are part of each CDR3. A D gene is named only where the DNA matches it firmly. Size is omitted from some rows. Given values are once, few, many or a class for expanded clones.

abundance	v_gene	j_gene	d_gene	CDR3nt	CDR3aa
few	TRBV4-1	TRBJ1-3	NA	TGCGCCAGCAGCCAACAGGCGCACAGCGGAAACACCATATATTTT	CASSQQAHSGNTIYF
NA	TRBV9	TRBJ2-2	NA	TGTGCCAGCAGCGTCGACCACGTTTACACCGGGGAGCTGTTTTTT	CASSVDHVYTGELFF
once	TRBV11-1	TRBJ1-2	NA	TGTGCCAGCAGCCCGCACGGGGGGTCTGACTATGGCTACACCTTC	CASSPHGGSDYGYTF
NA	TRBV28	TRBJ2-2	NA	TGTGCCAGCAGTATAGGGCGGGATGGCGGGGAGCTGTTTTTT	CASSIGRDGGELFF
many	TRBV15	TRBJ2-1	TRBD1	TGTGCCACCAGCAGAGGAAGACAGGGGGCTTACAATGAGCAGTTCTTC	CATSRGRQGAYNEQFF
NA	TRBV9	TRBJ2-5	NA	TGTGCCAGCAGCGTAGTATTAGGGGGAGGGCAGGCCCAGTACTTC	CASSVVLGGGQAQYF
NA	TRBV9	TRBJ2-7	NA	TGTGCCAGCAGCGTAGCGGGGGTCCAGTACGAGCAGTACTTC	CASSVAGVQYEQYF
NA	TRBV11-2	TRBJ1-1	TRBD1	TGTGCCAGCAGAGTCCCGGGACAGGGACTGAACACTGAAGCTTTCTTT	CASRVPGQGLNTEAFF
NA	TRBV5-1	TRBJ2-2	NA	TGCGCCAGCAGCTTGGTGGCAGGGAGACTGGCCGGGGAGCTGTTTTTT	CASSLVAGRLAGELFF
NA	TRBV5-1	TRBJ1-4	TRBD1	TGCGCCAGCAGCCAACAGACAGGGAAGACTGAAAAACTGTTTTTT	CASSQQTGKTEKLFF
NA	TRBV7-9	TRBJ1-2	TRBD1	TGTGCCAGCAGCCCAAACTTCAGGGGGCGTTTCACTAACTATGGCTACACCTTC	CASSPNFRGRFTNYGYTF
NA	TRBV5-1	TRBJ2-1	NA	TGCGCCAGCAGCTTAGAGGGCACCTACAATGAGCAGTTCTTC	CASSLEGTYNEQFF
NA	TRBV7-3	TRBJ2-7	TRBD2	TGTGCCAGCAGCGTGACTAGCGGCTCTGACGAGCAGTACTTC	CASSVTSGSDEQYF
NA	TRBV27	TRBJ2-7	NA	TGTGCCAGCAGACAGGCCACCTACCCATACGAGCAGTACTTC	CASRQATYPYEQYF
NA	TRBV4-1	TRBJ2-7	NA	TGCGCCAGCAGCCGCAGATACCGGGACAAGACCTCCTACGAGCAGTACTTC	CASSRRYRDKTSYEQYF
once	TRBV19	TRBJ2-5	TRBD1	TGTGCCAGTAGTATGCCCAGGGGGCGAGGACAAGAGACCCAGTACTTC	CASSMPRGRGQETQYF
NA	TRBV19	TRBJ2-7	TRBD2	TGTGCCAGTAGTGTGGAGCGGGGACCTTCTTACGAGCAGTACTTC	CASSVERGPSYEQYF
few	TRBV19	TRBJ2-1	NA	TGTGCCAGTAGTATCGCGCGGCACTACAATGAGCAGTTCTTC	CASSIARHYNEQFF
NA	TRBV2	TRBJ2-2	NA	TGTGCCAGCAGGCGGGACAGCCAAAACACCGGGGAGCTGTTTTTT	CASRRDSQNTGELFF
NA	TRBV9	TRBJ2-7	TRBD2	TGTGCCAGCAGCGTAGGGGTTAGCGGGTTCTACGAGCAGTACTTC	CASSVGVSGFYEQYF
many	TRBV10-3	TRBJ2-5	NA	TGTGCCATCAGTGAGTCCCGAGCGGAACAAGAGACCCAGTACTTC	CAISESRAEQETQYF
NA	TRBV5-4	TRBJ2-7	TRBD2	TGTGCCAGCAGCTTGGGCGGCGGGAGCTCCTACGAGCAGTACTTC	CASSLGGGSSYEQYF
NA	TRBV5-1	TRBJ2-3	NA	TGCGCCAGCAGCTCGACGACAGCAGGAGATACGCAGTATTTT	CASSSTTAGDTQYF
NA	TRBV5-1	TRBJ2-7	TRBD1	TGCGCCAGCAGCTTGGTGACAGGGAGTTTGTACGAGCAGTACTTC	CASSLVTGSLYEQYF
NA	TRBV7-2	TRBJ2-2	NA	TGTGCCAGCAGCATCCGTACAGGGAACACCGGGGAGCTGTTTTTT	CASSIRTGNTGELFF
once	TRBV28	TRBJ1-1	NA	TGTGCCAGCAGTTTTGTGTCAGTGAACACTGAAGCTTTCTTT	CASSFVSVNTEAFF
NA	TRBV30	TRBJ2-2	TRBD2	TGTGCCTGGAGTGTACGGGGGACTAGCGGGAGGGCCACCGGGGAGCTGTTTTTT	CAWSVRGTSGRATGELFF
few	TRBV7-9	TRBJ2-3	NA	TGTGCCAGCAGCTTAAGCGGTTATGGAGATACGCAGTATTTT	CASSLSGYGDTQYF
NA	TRBV18	TRBJ2-1	NA	TGTGCCAGCTCGCCCACAGGGAGCTCCTACAATGAGCAGTTCTTC	CASSPTGSSYNEQFF
NA	TRBV5-5	TRBJ2-7	TRBD1	TGTGCCAGCAGCTTGGCGACCGGGACAGGGCTCTACGAGCAGTACTTC	CASSLATGTGLYEQYF
many	TRBV5-1	TRBJ2-1	NA	TGCGCCAGCAGCCCGGGGCCCGGCCGCAATGAGCAGTTCTTC	CASSPGPGRNEQFF
NA	TRBV11-3	TRBJ2-7	NA	TGTGCCAGCAGCTTCAGGACAGAATACGAGCAGTACTTC	CASSFRTEYEQYF
NA	TRBV29-1	TRBJ2-1	TRBD2	TGCAGCGTTGAAGGAGGAGCGGGAGTTTACGGTGAGCAGTTCTTC	CSVEGGAGVYGEQFF
many	TRBV6-1	TRBJ1-2	TRBD1	TGTGCCAGCAGTGAAGTATACAGGGGGCTTGGCTACACCTTC	CASSEVYRGLGYTF
many	TRBV7-6	TRBJ2-2	TRBD1	TGTGCCAGCAGCATAACCGGGACAGGGAAGACCGGGGAGCTGTTTTTT	CASSITGTGKTGELFF
NA	TRBV29-1	TRBJ2-5	NA	TGCAGCGTTGACGGGTCAGATGAGACCCAGTACTTC	CSVDGSDETQYF
NA	TRBV7-2	TRBJ1-2	NA	TGTGCCAGCAGCTGGATGTCAGGGAACGGCTACACCTTC	CASSWMSGNGYTF
NA	TRBV28	TRBJ2-5	TRBD2	TGTGCCAGCGGGCCGGCGGGAGTAGAGACCCAGTACTTC	CASGPAGVETQYF
NA	TRBV4-3	TRBJ2-1	TRBD2	TGCGCCAGCAGCCAGGGACTAGCGGGATGGGTTTACAATGAGCAGTTCTTC	CASSQGLAGWVYNEQFF
NA	TRBV18	TRBJ2-7	NA	TGTGCCAGCTCATGGACAGAGCCCTACGAGCAGTACTTC	CASSWTEPYEQYF
NA	TRBV2	TRBJ2-3	NA	TGTGCCAGCATCTTGGGGGTCCTCCGAAGCACAGATACGCAGTATTTT	CASILGVLRSTDTQYF